This T cell receptor beta chain was captured in a study of blood T cell repertoires in COVID-19. As handled by the study authors: Researchers report that nucleated cell counts were estimated from reference gene primer amplification. Generated by immunoSEQ multiplex PCR, the TCRdb table keeps only in-frame clones and is missing some. V, J and clone size reflect that table, while D and trimming were determined from the DNA. The sample has some 54,000 clones; around 86% are singletons. This clone was found a few times. In germline, CDR1 is SGHAT, CDR2 FQDESV (reference sequence). This CDR3 is built from 13 residues. Trimming shortened V by 3 bases and J by 7 bases, and 10 bases separated the two germline ends.

The sequenced material came from peripheral blood. The sequence was collected from a man in his sixties or seventies with active COVID-19. The chain employs TRBV11-1 and TRBJ1-3; D may be TRBD1 (5 bases). CDR3 in amino acids: CASSLERQNTIYF. The DNA for the CDR3 is TGTGCCAGCAGCTTGGAAAGACAGAACACCATATATTTT. The complete variable domain, with remaining parts taken from reference TRBV11-1 and TRBJ1-3, reads EAEVAQSPRYKITEKSQAVAFWCDPISGHATLYWYRQILGQGPELLVQFQDESVVDDSQLPKDRFSAERLKGVDSTLKIQPAELGDSAMYLCASSLERQNTIYFGEGSWLTVV.